These T cell receptor beta chains were read from a single sample in a study of shared clonotypes between healthy human individuals. Libraries were prepared by immunoSEQ multiplex PCR; TCRdb keeps only in-frame clonotypes and omits some of them. The table records roughly 2.5 million clones, around nine tenths of them present only once. Sequenced: naive CD4+ T cells sorted from blood. The receptors derive from a man in his late teens or twenties in good health. CDR3s include the opening cysteine and the closing phenylalanine or tryptophan. D genes are given only for firm matches. The size field is filled for only some rows; it gives once, few, many or a size class.

abundance: once; d_gene: NA; j_gene: TRBJ2-1; v_gene: TRBV5-1; CDR3nt: TGCGCCAGCAGCTTTGAGGGGGGGCCCTACAATGAGCAGTTCTTC; CDR3aa: CASSFEGGPYNEQFF
abundance: once; d_gene: TRBD1; j_gene: TRBJ1-1; v_gene: TRBV7-6; CDR3nt: TGTGCCAGCAGCCGGACAGGGGAGGAAGCTTTCTTT; CDR3aa: CASSRTGEEAFF
abundance: NA; d_gene: NA; j_gene: TRBJ2-1; v_gene: TRBV4-1; CDR3nt: TGCGCCAGCAGCCAAGGGCAAGGAATTCCCTACAATGAGCAGTTCTTC; CDR3aa: CASSQGQGIPYNEQFF
abundance: once; d_gene: TRBD1; j_gene: TRBJ2-2; v_gene: TRBV12-5; CDR3nt: TGTGCTAGTGGTTTAGTCCATGACAGGGGCGGCACCGGGGAGCTGTTTTTT; CDR3aa: CASGLVHDRGGTGELFF
abundance: NA; d_gene: NA; j_gene: TRBJ1-6; v_gene: TRBV7-9; CDR3nt: TGTGCCAGCAGCTTAGGAGACGTTCCCCTCCACTTT; CDR3aa: CASSLGDVPLHF
abundance: NA; d_gene: TRBD2; j_gene: TRBJ2-7; v_gene: TRBV7-9; CDR3nt: TGTGCCAGCAGCTTAGGGAAGGGGACTAGCGGGGCTTCAGTGCAGTACTTC; CDR3aa: CASSLGKGTSGASVQYF
abundance: NA; d_gene: NA; j_gene: TRBJ2-5; v_gene: TRBV18; CDR3nt: TGTGCCAGCTCACCAGTACGGGAGACCCAGTACTTC; CDR3aa: CASSPVRETQYF
abundance: once; d_gene: NA; j_gene: TRBJ1-5; v_gene: TRBV19; CDR3nt: TGTGCCAGTAGTATGTTAGAGTTTAGCAATCAGCCCCAGCATTTT; CDR3aa: CASSMLEFSNQPQHF
abundance: NA; d_gene: NA; j_gene: TRBJ2-5; v_gene: TRBV11-2; CDR3nt: TGTGCCAGCAGTTCTGGGGCCGGGATAGAGACCCAGTACTTC; CDR3aa: CASSSGAGIETQYF
abundance: NA; d_gene: TRBD2; j_gene: TRBJ2-3; v_gene: TRBV5-1; CDR3nt: TGCGCCAGCAGCTTGGCCATTAGCGGGAGCTTACCCTCAGATACGCAGTATTTT; CDR3aa: CASSLAISGSLPSDTQYF
abundance: NA; d_gene: NA; j_gene: TRBJ2-5; v_gene: TRBV15; CDR3nt: TGTGCCACCAGCAGAGATCATTCAGGGCAGTACTTC; CDR3aa: CATSRDHSGQYF
abundance: NA; d_gene: NA; j_gene: TRBJ1-1; v_gene: TRBV7-2; CDR3nt: TGTGCCAGCAGCCTAGACGGTACAGCCCTGAACACTGAAGCTTTCTTT; CDR3aa: CASSLDGTALNTEAFF
abundance: NA; d_gene: NA; j_gene: TRBJ2-3; v_gene: TRBV5-6; CDR3nt: TGTGCCAGCAGCGTTCCGGGACTGTTAAGCACAGATACGCAGTATTTT; CDR3aa: CASSVPGLLSTDTQYF
abundance: NA; d_gene: TRBD1; j_gene: TRBJ1-5; v_gene: TRBV30; CDR3nt: TGTGCCTGGAGAGGGCCAGGGGGCGGTCAGCCCCAGCATTTT; CDR3aa: CAWRGPGGGQPQHF